This T cell receptor beta chain was found in a study of blood T cells in healthy people across ages. Study-wide context: About one barcoded beta molecule per two T cells was captured by template switching.

Findings of the study overall: The study could not conclusively compare naive and antigen-experienced cells, given its unsorted PBMCs. More naive CD4+ cells and higher diversity were found in long-lived than in aged donors.

A second PCR, run for about 7 to 12 cycles, used a sample-barcoded 5' primer plus a J-beta primer mix. Via MiXCR, TCRdb re-called the 5' RACE reads, giving one row per CDR3 protein. The sample has almost 800,000 distinct CDR3 sequences; roughly 60% are singletons. Of note for this clonotype: Its antigen is as yet unknown.

The CDR3 covers 13 residues. Germline lookup yields CDR1 MDHEN and CDR2 SYDVKM. Trimming left V 7 bases short and J 3 bases short, with 13 bases between. With each sample, at least 5 micrograms of total RNA were extracted. The chain combines TRBV28 with TRBJ2-7; D not resolved. Sample: blood. The TCR originated in a man aged 25 to 40 in good health. This chain's CDR3 is CASTHGQYYEQYF. DNA for the CDR3: TGTGCCAGCACCCACGGCCAATACTACGAGCAGTACTTC.